The clone carrying this TCR beta chain came up a few times. Sequencing used immunoSEQ multiplex PCR; TCRdb keeps in-frame clones, though not all of them. The table includes about 130,000 clones, roughly three quarters detected once. The CDR3 sequence is 15 residues long. CDR1 and CDR2 from the germline V gene are MNHEY and SVGAGI. The V gene end was trimmed by 6 bases and the J gene end by 4 bases; junction bases not matched to a gene: 7. These data come from a study of blood T cell repertoires in COVID-19. Study-level background: T cells, B-cell-depleted T cells, or PBMCs provided the cDNA or gDNA that served as material.

The V gene is TRBV6-5, the J gene TRBJ2-3; 10 nucleotides agree with TRBD1. The source is an older man with acute or convalescent COVID-19. Sequencing was performed on peripheral blood. The CDR3: CASRKDRGSSDTQYF. The CDR3 nucleotides read TGTGCCAGCAGGAAGGACAGGGGGTCTTCAGATACGCAGTATTTT.